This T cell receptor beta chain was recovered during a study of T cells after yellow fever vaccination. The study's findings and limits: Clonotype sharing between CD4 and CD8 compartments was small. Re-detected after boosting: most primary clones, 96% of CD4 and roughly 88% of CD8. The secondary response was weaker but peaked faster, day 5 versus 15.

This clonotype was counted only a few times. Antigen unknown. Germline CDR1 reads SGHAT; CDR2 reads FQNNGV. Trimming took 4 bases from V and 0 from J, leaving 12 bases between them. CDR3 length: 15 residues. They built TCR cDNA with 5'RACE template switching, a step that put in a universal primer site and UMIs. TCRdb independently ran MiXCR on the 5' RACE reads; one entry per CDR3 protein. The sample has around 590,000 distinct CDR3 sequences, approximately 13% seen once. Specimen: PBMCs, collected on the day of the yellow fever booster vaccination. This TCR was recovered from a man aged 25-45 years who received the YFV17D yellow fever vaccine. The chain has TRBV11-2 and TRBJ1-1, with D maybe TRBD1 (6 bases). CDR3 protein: CASSSYGQMNTEAFF. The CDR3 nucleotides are TGTGCCAGCAGCTCATATGGACAGATGAACACTGAAGCTTTCTTT.